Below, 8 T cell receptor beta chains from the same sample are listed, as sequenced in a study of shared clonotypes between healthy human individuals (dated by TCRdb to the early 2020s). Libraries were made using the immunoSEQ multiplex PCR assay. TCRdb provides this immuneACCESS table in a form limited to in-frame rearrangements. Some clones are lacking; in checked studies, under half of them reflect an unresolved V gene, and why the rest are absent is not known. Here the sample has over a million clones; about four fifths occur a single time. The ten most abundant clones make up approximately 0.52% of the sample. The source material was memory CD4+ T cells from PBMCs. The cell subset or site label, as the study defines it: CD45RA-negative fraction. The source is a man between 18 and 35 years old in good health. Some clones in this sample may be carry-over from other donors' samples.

In DNA, the CDR3 is TGCGCCAGCAGCCCTCCCGCCAGGGAGACCCAGTACTTC. This codes for CASSPPARETQYF. This chain connects TRBV5-1 to TRBJ2-5; D unresolved. V was trimmed by 4 bases and J by 5 bases, leaving 12 bases between them. The CDR3 contains 13 residues. Per the germline V gene, CDR1 is SGHRS and CDR2 is YFSETQ.

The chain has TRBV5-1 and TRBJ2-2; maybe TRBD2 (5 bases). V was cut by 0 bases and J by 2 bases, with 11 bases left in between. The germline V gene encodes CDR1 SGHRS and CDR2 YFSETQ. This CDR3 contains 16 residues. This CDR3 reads CASSLVVASNTGELFF. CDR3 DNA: TGCGCCAGCAGCTTGGTAGTAGCGAGTAACACCGGGGAGCTGTTTTTT. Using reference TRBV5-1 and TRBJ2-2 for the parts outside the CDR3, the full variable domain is KAGVTQTPRYLIKTRGQQVTLSCSPISGHRSVSWYQQTPGQGLQFLFEYFSETQRNKGNFPGRFSGRQFSNSRSEMNVSTLELGDSALYLCASSLVVASNTGELFFGEGSRLTVL.

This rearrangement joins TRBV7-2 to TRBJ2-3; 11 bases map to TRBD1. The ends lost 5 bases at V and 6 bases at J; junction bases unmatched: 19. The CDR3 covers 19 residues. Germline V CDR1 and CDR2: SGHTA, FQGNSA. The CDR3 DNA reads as TGTGCCAGCAGCCCAAGGACAGGGGGCAACGTGGTAGCCGGGGATACGCAGTATTTT. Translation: CASSPRTGGNVVAGDTQYF.

CDR3 DNA sequence: TGTGCCAGCTCATTCGGGGGAGGACGGGGACTAGGACGATACGAGCAGTACTTC. It specifies CASSFGGGRGLGRYEQYF. V is TRBV4-2 and J is TRBJ2-7; 8 bases match TRBD2. Per the germline V gene, CDR1 is LGHNA and CDR2 is YNFKEQ. Trimming took 8 bases from V and 4 from J; bases not matched to a gene: 22. The CDR3 totals 18 residues.

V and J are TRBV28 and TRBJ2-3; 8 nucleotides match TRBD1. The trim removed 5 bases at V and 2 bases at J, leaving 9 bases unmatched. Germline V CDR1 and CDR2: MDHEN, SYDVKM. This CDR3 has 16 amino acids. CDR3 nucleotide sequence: TGTGCCAGCAGTCCCGGACAGGGTTGGTCCACAGATACGCAGTATTTT. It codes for CASSPGQGWSTDTQYF.

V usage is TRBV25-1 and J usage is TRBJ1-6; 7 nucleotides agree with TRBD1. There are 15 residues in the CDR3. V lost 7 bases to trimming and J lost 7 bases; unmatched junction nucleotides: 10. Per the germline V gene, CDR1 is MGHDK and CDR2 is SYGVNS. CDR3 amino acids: CASTLYRDRNSPLHF. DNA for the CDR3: TGTGCCAGCACGCTGTACCGGGACAGAAATTCACCCCTCCACTTT.

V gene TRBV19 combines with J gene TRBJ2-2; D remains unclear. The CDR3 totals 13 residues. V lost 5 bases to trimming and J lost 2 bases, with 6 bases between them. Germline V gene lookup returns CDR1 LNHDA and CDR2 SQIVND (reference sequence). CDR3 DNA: TGTGCCAGTAGTCATATAAACACCGGGGAGCTGTTTTTT. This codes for CASSHINTGELFF.

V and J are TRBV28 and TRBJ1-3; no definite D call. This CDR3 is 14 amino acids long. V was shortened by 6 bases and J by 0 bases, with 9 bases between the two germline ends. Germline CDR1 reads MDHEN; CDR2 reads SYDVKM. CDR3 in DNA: TGTGCCAGCAGGCCGGGCCACTCTGGAAACACCATATATTTT. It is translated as CASRPGHSGNTIYF.